These 10 T cell receptor beta chains were all obtained from the same sample, sequenced in a study of STAT3 mutations in large granular lymphocyte leukemia. The study, taken as a whole, reports: In T-cell large granular lymphocyte leukemia, about half of patients showed multiple immunodominant subclonotypes.

Produced via immunoSEQ multiplex PCR; TCRdb's table is partial and in-frame only. The table shows about 42,000 clones, with about 81% occurring only once. Which antigens these TCRs recognize remains unknown. Sequenced material: PBMCs. All receptors come from a human donor with T large granular lymphocyte leukemia. Some clones in this sample may be carry-over from other donors' samples.

The table lists this clone with a count of one. This chain connects TRBV5-6 to TRBJ1-1; 9 nucleotides match TRBD1. From germline, CDR1 is SGHDT and CDR2 YYEEEE. The CDR3 runs to 16 residues. Germline trimming cut 1 base from V and 11 bases from J; bases unmatched to any gene: 15. CDR3 DNA sequence: TGTGCCAGCAGCTTGAAAGAGGACAGGGGACGGATAGGGGCTTTCTTT. Protein sequence: CASSLKEDRGRIGAFF.

This clone was counted only a few times. The V and J genes are TRBV18 and TRBJ2-2; D uncertain. The V gene's germline CDR1 is KGHSH and CDR2 LQKENI. Trimming removed 4 bases from V and 5 bases from J, with 5 bases in between. The CDR3 spans 12 residues. The CDR3 protein is CASSLLTGELFF. DNA of the CDR3: TGTGCCAGCTCACTGTTAACCGGGGAGCTGTTTTTT.

The rearrangement links TRBV10-3 to TRBJ2-3; D may be TRBD1 (6 bases). Germline-derived CDR1 and CDR2 are ENHRY and SYGVKD. The CDR3 is 15 residues long. The V end lost 5 bases, the J end lost 2 bases, and 14 bases lay between the germline ends. The CDR3 loop reads CAISFRGQFTDTQYF. CDR3 sequence (DNA): TGTGCCATCAGTTTTCGAGGACAGTTCACAGATACGCAGTATTTT.

This chain uses TRBV27 with TRBJ2-3; D gene unclear. The CDR3 totals 13 residues. Germline CDR1 and CDR2: MNHEY and SMNVEV (reference sequence). V lost 2 bases, J lost 7 bases, and 10 bases lay in between. The DNA for the CDR3 is TGTGCCAGCAGTTTACCTCAGGAAAATACGCAGTATTTT. It yields the protein CASSLPQENTQYF.

The chain carries TRBV18 and TRBJ2-7; D tentatively reads TRBD1 or TRBD2 (6 bases each). The V gene lost 6 bases and the J gene lost 1 base, with 16 bases spanning the gap. The CDR3 runs 15 residues. Germline lookup yields CDR1 KGHSH and CDR2 LQKENI. CDR3 protein: CASSPAGGRSYEQYV. The CDR3 coding sequence is TGTGCCAGCTCCCCCGCCGGGGGCAGGTCCTACGAGCAGTACGTC.

This sequence joins TRBV5-5 and TRBJ2-7; D remains unclear. The ends were cut back, 3 bases at V and 5 bases at J, with 18 bases in the middle. From germline, CDR1 is SGHKS and CDR2 YYEKEE (reference sequence). The CDR3 runs 15 residues. For the CDR3, the DNA is TGTGCCAGCAGCTCACTTGCTTTGCCACGAGACGAGCAGTACTTC. This codes for CASSSLALPRDEQYF.

The chain is built from TRBV4-2 and TRBJ2-3, with no clear D. The CDR3 is 17 residues long. V gave up 0 bases and J gave up 2 bases, with 15 bases separating them. CDR1 and CDR2 (germline): LGHNA, YNFKEQ. Here the CDR3 DNA reads TGTGCCAGCAGCCAAGATTCAATCGATGTGTCCACAGATACGCAGTATTTT. Encoded protein: CASSQDSIDVSTDTQYF.

This chain joins TRBV5-4 and TRBJ2-3, with D hard to call. The CDR3 totals 13 residues. CDR1 is SGHNT and CDR2 is YYREEE in the germline V gene (reference sequence). Deletions cut 3 bases from V and 5 bases from J, with 10 bases between. The CDR3 bases are TGTGCCAGCAGCTCCCCCCCCAGAGATACGCAGTATTTT. Translating it yields CASSSPPRDTQYF.

This sequence joins TRBV5-6 and TRBJ1-2, with D perhaps matching TRBD1 (6 bases). The V gene's germline CDR1 is SGHDT and CDR2 YYEEEE. The V and J ends lost 4 bases and 4 bases respectively, with 11 bases between them. This CDR3 has 13 residues. CDR3 sequence reads: CASSLGDTYGYTF. The DNA of the CDR3 is TGTGCCAGCAGCCTGGGGGACACCTATGGCTACACCTTC.

The rearrangement uses TRBV2 and TRBJ2-5; D is perhaps TRBD1 or TRBD2 (6 bases each). V was cut by 0 bases and J by 0 bases, with 14 bases left in between. The CDR3 totals 17 residues. Germline CDR1 and CDR2: SNHLY and FYNNEI. The CDR3 loop is CASSEATGALHQETQYF. DNA of the CDR3: TGTGCCAGCAGTGAAGCGACGGGGGCCCTGCACCAAGAGACCCAGTACTTC.